This T cell receptor (beta chain) was captured in a study of shared clonotypes between healthy human individuals. Healthy HIV-negative adults with no recent acute infections or vaccinations were recruited as donors. The authors' processing: Owing to the provision of junction-only sequences devoid of quality scores by immunoSEQ, filtering differed. Produced via immunoSEQ multiplex PCR; TCRdb's table is partial and in-frame only. The DNA was the basis for D and trimming; V, J and clone size are from that table. The repertoire holds approximately 2.5 million clones, with around 90% as singletons. The V end lost 2 bases, the J end lost 6 bases, and 12 bases lay between the germline ends. The CDR3 length is 13 residues. Germline assignment: CDR1 SGHRS and CDR2 YFSETQ. As regards this clone: Additional DNA sequences in this sample encode the identical CDR3.

V and J are TRBV5-1 and TRBJ2-7, with TRBD1 as a possible D gene (6 bases). Sequencing was performed on naive CD4+ T cells sorted from blood. As for subset: CD45RA+ positively selected. The receptor was isolated from a man aged 18 to 35 in good health. CDR3 in DNA: TGCGCCAGCAGCTTAGGGGGTTTGGCCGAGCAGTACTTC. It translates to CASSLGGLAEQYF.